The 18 T cell receptor beta chains presented below share a single source sample, sequenced in a study of PD-1 blockade in mismatch repair-deficient tumors. Sequenced by immunoSEQ multiplex PCR; TCRdb stores in-frame clones only, minus some. Here the sample spans roughly 40,000 clones, about 88% being singletons. The sequences come from peripheral blood, collected approximately 1.5 years after starting pembrolizumab. All receptors come from an adult with mismatch repair-deficient cancer.

In DNA, the CDR3 is TGTGCCAGCAGCCCTTTCGGGGACACAGATACGCAGTATTTT. This codes for CASSPFGDTDTQYF. V gene TRBV7-3 combines with J gene TRBJ2-3; weak D call: TRBD2 (5 bases). In germline, CDR1 is SGHTA, CDR2 FQGTGA. V dropped 5 bases and J dropped 2 bases, with 11 bases sitting between them. The CDR3 has 14 amino acids.

The chain uses TRBV11-2 and TRBJ2-5, with a weak D call TRBD1 (5 bases). Trimming shortened V by 5 bases and J by 3 bases, and 10 bases separated the two germline ends. Germline V CDR1 and CDR2: SGHAT, FQNNGV. This CDR3 is 13 amino acids long. The CDR3 region is CASSPTVEETQYF. CDR3 in DNA: TGTGCCAGCAGCCCGACAGTGGAAGAGACCCAGTACTTC.

V usage is TRBV10-3 and J usage is TRBJ1-1, with D perhaps matching TRBD1 (5 bases). V lost 5 bases and J 0 bases, leaving 10 bases between the germline ends. CDR1 ENHRY and CDR2 SYGVKD come from the germline V gene. The CDR3 is 14 amino acids. The chain's CDR3 is CAISSGKLNTEAFF. CDR3 coding DNA: TGTGCCATCAGTTCAGGGAAACTGAACACTGAAGCTTTCTTT.

The rearrangement links TRBV9 to TRBJ2-1; 7 bases match TRBD2. J gave up 5 bases and V 2 bases, and 7 bases lay outside the gene matches. Germline V gene sequence: CDR1 SGDLS, CDR2 YYNGEE. This CDR3 has 15 amino acids. CDR3 nucleotide sequence: TGTGCCAGCAGCGTGACCGGGACTATTCACAATGAGCAGTTCTTC. This translates into CASSVTGTIHNEQFF.

This clone was detected only a few times. The J gene is TRBJ1-1, the V gene TRBV6-6; a possible D gene is TRBD1 (5 bases). The germline V and J ends were trimmed by 4 bases and 11 bases, with 14 bases remaining between them. The CDR3 has 12 residues. CDR1 is MNHNY and CDR2 is SVGAGI in the germline V gene (reference sequence). The chain's CDR3 is CASSSRRDEAFF. The CDR3 DNA is TGTGCCAGCAGTTCTCGCAGGGATGAGGCTTTCTTT.

The V gene is TRBV5-1, the J gene TRBJ2-5; D is perhaps TRBD2 (6 bases). Germline V gene data show CDR1 as SGHRS and CDR2 as YFSETQ. Trimming stripped 0 bases from V and 5 bases from J, with 11 bases between. CDR3 length: 14 residues. CDR3 coding DNA: TGCGCCAGCAGCTTGGAAACGGCGGGGGAGACCCAGTACTTC. Protein sequence: CASSLETAGETQYF.

This clone has just one count. The rearrangement joins TRBV14 to TRBJ2-7; 11 bases line up with TRBD2. The CDR3 contains 15 residues. J was trimmed by 3 bases and V by 3 bases; bases with no gene match: 4. From germline, CDR1 is SGHDN and CDR2 FVKESK. CDR3 bases: TGTGCCAGCAGCCAGGGGACTAGCGGAAACTACGAGCAGTACTTC. It codes for CASSQGTSGNYEQYF.

The gene calls are TRBV5-4 and TRBJ2-5; 11 bases align to TRBD1. V lost 1 base and J lost 5; bases outside the gene matches: 4. There are 15 residues in the CDR3. Per germline, CDR1 SGHNT and CDR2 YYREEE (reference sequence). CDR3 DNA: TGTGCCAGCAGCTTGCGGACAGGGGGCATTGAGACCCAGTACTTC. Protein product: CASSLRTGGIETQYF.

The sample holds a few counts of this clone. V usage is TRBV30 and J usage is TRBJ2-7, with a possible D match to TRBD1 (6 bases). Germline V gene data show CDR1 as GTSNPN and CDR2 as SVGIG (reference sequence). V was clipped by 0 bases and J by 9 bases, with 12 bases between them. The CDR3 runs to 12 residues. CDR3 nucleotides: TGTGCCTGGAGTGTGGACAGACTACCGCAGTACTTC. Translation gives CAWSVDRLPQYF. The full variable domain, with the rest looked up from reference TRBV30 and TRBJ2-7, is SQTIHQWPATLVQPVGSPLSLECTVEGTSNPNLYWYRQAAGRGLQLLFYSVGIGQISSEVPQNLSASRPQDRQFILSSKKLLLSDSGFYLCAWSVDRLPQYFGPGTRLTVT.

The gene calls are TRBV14 and TRBJ1-1; 7 bases map to TRBD1. Germline trimming cut 0 bases from V and 7 bases from J; bases unmatched to any gene: 11. The CDR3 is 16 amino acids. The germline V gene has CDR1 SGHDN and CDR2 FVKESK. The CDR3 region has the DNA TGTGCCAGCAGCCAAGATTATTCCGGGACAGACTTTGAAGCTTTCTTT. This translates into CASSQDYSGTDFEAFF.

The rearrangement joins TRBV7-9 to TRBJ2-1; D not certain. This CDR3 is built from 11 residues. Trimming stripped 3 bases from V and 8 bases from J, with 5 bases between. The germline gives CDR1 SEHNR, CDR2 FQNEAQ (reference sequence). The CDR3: CASSFGDEQFF. The CDR3, as DNA: TGTGCCAGCAGCTTTGGCGATGAGCAGTTCTTC.

On this clone: Other DNA variants within this sample encode the same CDR3. J is TRBJ1-1 and V is TRBV19, with D possibly TRBD1 on 5 matching bases. Between the trimmed V and J ends, which lost 4 bases and 1 base, there was a span of 7 bases. The CDR3 has 13 amino acids. Germline V gene sequence: CDR1 LNHDA, CDR2 SQIVND (reference sequence). CDR3 DNA sequence: TGTGCCAGTAGTACTACAGGGAACACTGAAGCTTTCTTT. Translating it yields CASSTTGNTEAFF.

The rearrangement links TRBV29-1 to TRBJ2-4, with 10 bases aligning to TRBD1. Germline V gene data show CDR1 as SQVTM and CDR2 as ANQGSEA. J was trimmed by 8 bases and V by 6 bases; bases with no gene match: 10. This CDR3 has 14 amino acids. The CDR3 reads CSVLGQGGSYIQYF. CDR3 nucleotides: TGCAGCGTCCTTGGACAGGGGGGTTCTTACATTCAGTACTTC.

This chain uses TRBV5-4 with TRBJ2-7; TRBD2 matches 9 bases. CDR1 SGHNT and CDR2 YYREEE come from the germline V gene (reference sequence). After removal of 1 base from V and 1 base from J, the junction contained 6 bases not matched to a gene. The CDR3 runs 16 residues. The CDR3 region has the DNA TGTGCCAGCAGCTTGTTGGTCCTAGCGGGGTCCTACGAGCAGTACTTC. The encoded protein is CASSLLVLAGSYEQYF. Complete variable domain (other parts from reference TRBV5-4 and TRBJ2-7): ETGVTQSPTHLIKTRGQQVTLRCSSQSGHNTVSWYQQALGQGPQFIFQYYREEENGRGNFPPRFSGLQFPNYSSELNVNALELDDSALYLCASSLLVLAGSYEQYFGPGTRLTVT.

This clone was counted once. This chain joins TRBV4-2 and TRBJ2-6; tentative D call: TRBD1 (6 bases). The CDR3 covers 17 residues. V was trimmed by 1 base and J by 0 bases, leaving 10 bases between them. CDR1 is LGHNA, CDR2 YNFKEQ, per germline. This chain's CDR3 is CASSQGRGSSGANVLTF. CDR3 in DNA: TGTGCCAGCAGCCAAGGCAGGGGCAGCTCTGGGGCCAACGTCCTGACTTTC.

The chain combines TRBV19 with TRBJ1-1, with TRBD1 as a possible D gene (5 bases). CDR3 length equals 14 residues. Trimming cost V 4 bases and J 2 bases, with 11 bases left between them. CDR1 and CDR2 (germline): LNHDA, SQIVND (reference sequence). DNA for the CDR3: TGTGCCAGTAGTAAGCGAGGGGCCAACACTGAAGCTTTCTTT. The encoded protein is CASSKRGANTEAFF.

The gene calls are TRBV27 and TRBJ1-5; D call uncertain. This CDR3 has 15 residues. The germline gives CDR1 MNHEY, CDR2 SMNVEV (reference sequence). Trimming took off 1 base at V and 2 bases at J, with 9 bases between the two ends. CDR3 DNA sequence: TGTGCCAGCAGTTTATTAGCTGGGGGCAATCAGCCCCAGCATTTT. Protein sequence: CASSLLAGGNQPQHF.

The chain joins TRBV5-8 to TRBJ2-7, with 13 bases identical to TRBD2. The germline V gene encodes CDR1 SGHTS and CDR2 YDEGEE. The CDR3 sequence is 16 residues long. The V segment lost 3 bases and the J segment 6 bases; nucleotides outside the gene matches: 9. Here the CDR3 reads CASSSGTSGIIPEQYF. Here the CDR3 DNA reads TGTGCCAGCAGCTCAGGGACTAGCGGGATAATACCCGAGCAGTACTTC.